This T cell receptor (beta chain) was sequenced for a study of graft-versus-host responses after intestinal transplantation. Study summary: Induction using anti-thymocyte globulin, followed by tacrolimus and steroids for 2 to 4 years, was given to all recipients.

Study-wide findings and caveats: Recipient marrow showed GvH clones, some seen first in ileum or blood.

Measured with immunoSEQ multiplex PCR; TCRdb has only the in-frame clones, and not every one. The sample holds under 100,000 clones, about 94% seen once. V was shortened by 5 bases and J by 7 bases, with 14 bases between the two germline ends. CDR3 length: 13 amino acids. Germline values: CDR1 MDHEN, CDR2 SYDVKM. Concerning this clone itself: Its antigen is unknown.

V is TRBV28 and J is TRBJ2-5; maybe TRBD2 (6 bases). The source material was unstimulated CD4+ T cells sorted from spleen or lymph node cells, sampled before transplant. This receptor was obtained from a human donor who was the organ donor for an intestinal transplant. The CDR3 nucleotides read TGTGCCAGCAGTACTAGTCCCGGGGGGACCCAGTACTTC. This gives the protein CASSTSPGGTQYF.